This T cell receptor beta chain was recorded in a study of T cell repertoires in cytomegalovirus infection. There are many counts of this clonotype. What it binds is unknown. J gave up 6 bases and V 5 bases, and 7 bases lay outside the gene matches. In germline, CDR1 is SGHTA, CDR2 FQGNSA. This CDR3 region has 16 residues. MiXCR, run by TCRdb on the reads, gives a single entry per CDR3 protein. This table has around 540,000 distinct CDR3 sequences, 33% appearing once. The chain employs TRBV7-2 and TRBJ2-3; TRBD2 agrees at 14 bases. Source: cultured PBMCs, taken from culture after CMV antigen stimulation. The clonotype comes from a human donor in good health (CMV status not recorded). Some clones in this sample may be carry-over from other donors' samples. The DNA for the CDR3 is TGTGCCAGCAGCCAGGGGACTAGCGGGAGTGGGGATACGCAGTATTTT. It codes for CASSQGTSGSGDTQYF.